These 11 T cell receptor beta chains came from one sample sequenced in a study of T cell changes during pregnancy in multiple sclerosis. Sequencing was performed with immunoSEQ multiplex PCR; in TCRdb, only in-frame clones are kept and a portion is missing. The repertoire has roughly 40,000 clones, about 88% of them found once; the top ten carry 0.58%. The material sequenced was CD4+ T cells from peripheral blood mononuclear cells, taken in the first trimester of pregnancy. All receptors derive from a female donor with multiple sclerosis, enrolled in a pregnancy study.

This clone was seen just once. The CDR3: CASSPLAGSSYNEQFF. CDR3 in DNA: TGTGCCAGCTCACCTCTAGCGGGATCTTCCTACAATGAGCAGTTCTTC. The V call is TRBV18, the J call TRBJ2-1; 9 bases fit TRBD2. The CDR3 has 16 amino acids. Germline V lookup: CDR1 KGHSH, CDR2 LQKENI. Trimming at V came to 3 bases and at J to 1 base, leaving 4 bases not matched to a gene. The entire variable domain, with the rest obtained from reference TRBV18 and TRBJ2-1, is as follows: NAGVMQNPRHLVRRRGQEARLRCSPMKGHSHVYWYRQLPEEGLKFMVYLQKENIIDESGMPKERFSAEFPKEGPSILRIQQVVRGDSAAYFCASSPLAGSSYNEQFFGPGTRLTVL.

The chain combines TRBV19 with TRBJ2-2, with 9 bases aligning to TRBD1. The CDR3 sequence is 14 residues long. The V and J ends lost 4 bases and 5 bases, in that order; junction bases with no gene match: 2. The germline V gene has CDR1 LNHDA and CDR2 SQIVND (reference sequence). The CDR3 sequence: CASSSGTGTGELFF. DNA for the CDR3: TGTGCCAGTAGTAGCGGGACAGGGACCGGGGAGCTGTTTTTT.

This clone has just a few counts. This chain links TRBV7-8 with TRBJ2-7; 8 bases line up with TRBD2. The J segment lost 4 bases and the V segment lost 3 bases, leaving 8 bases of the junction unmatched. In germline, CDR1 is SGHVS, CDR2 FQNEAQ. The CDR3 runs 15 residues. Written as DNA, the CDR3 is TGTGCCAGCAGCTTGATGAGCGGGAGATCGTACGAGCAGTACTTC. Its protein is CASSLMSGRSYEQYF.

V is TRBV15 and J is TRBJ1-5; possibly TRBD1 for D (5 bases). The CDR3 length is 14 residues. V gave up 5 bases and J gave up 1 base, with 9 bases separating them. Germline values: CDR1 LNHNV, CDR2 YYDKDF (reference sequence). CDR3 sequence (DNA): TGTGCCACCAGCGGGGGGGGAAGCAATCAGCCCCAGCATTTT. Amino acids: CATSGGGSNQPQHF. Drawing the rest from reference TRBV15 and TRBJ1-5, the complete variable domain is DAMVIQNPRYQVTQFGKPVTLSCSQTLNHNVMYWYQQKSSQAPKLLFHYYDKDFNNEADTPDNFQSRRPNTSFCFLDIRSPGLGDTAMYLCATSGGGSNQPQHFGDGTRLSIL.

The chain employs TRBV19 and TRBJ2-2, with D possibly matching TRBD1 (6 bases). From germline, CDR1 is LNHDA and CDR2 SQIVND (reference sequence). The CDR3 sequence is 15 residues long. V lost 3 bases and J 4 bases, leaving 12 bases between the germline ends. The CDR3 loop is CASSMRTVTTGELFF. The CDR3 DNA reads TGTGCCAGTAGTATGCGGACAGTTACCACCGGGGAGCTGTTTTTT.

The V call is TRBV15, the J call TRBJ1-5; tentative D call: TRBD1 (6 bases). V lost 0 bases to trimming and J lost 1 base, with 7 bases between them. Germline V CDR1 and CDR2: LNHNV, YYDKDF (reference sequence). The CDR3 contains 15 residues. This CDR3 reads CATSREQGSNQPQHF. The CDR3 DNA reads TGTGCCACCAGCAGAGAGCAGGGGAGCAATCAGCCCCAGCATTTT.

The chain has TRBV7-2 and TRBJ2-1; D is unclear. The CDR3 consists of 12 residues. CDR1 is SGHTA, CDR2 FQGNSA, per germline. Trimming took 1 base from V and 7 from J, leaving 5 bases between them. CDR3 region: CASSLGANEQFF. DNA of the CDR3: TGTGCCAGCAGCTTAGGGGCGAATGAGCAGTTCTTC.

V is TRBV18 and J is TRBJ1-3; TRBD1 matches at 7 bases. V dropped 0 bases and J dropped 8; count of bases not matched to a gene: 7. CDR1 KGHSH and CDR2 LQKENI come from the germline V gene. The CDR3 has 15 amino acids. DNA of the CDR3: TGTGCCAGCTCACCACCGACAGGGCGGTTAGACACCATATATTTT. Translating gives CASSPPTGRLDTIYF.

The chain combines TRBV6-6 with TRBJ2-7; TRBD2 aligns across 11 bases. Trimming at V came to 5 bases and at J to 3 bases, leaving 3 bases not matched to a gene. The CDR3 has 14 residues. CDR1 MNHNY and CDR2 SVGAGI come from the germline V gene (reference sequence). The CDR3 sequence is CASSNGLAGYEQYF. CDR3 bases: TGTGCCAGCAGTAACGGACTAGCGGGCTACGAGCAGTACTTC.

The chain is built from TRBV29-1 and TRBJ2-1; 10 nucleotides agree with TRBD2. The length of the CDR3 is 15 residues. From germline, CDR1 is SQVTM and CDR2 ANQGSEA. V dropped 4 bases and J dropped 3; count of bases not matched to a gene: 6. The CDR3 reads CSVGGTSVNYNEQFF. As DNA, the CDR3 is TGCAGCGTTGGGGGGACTAGCGTAAACTACAATGAGCAGTTCTTC.

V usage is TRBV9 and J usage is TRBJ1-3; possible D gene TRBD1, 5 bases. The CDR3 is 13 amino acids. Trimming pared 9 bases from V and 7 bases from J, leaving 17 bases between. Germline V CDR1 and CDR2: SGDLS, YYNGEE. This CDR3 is CATGRAGTNTIYF. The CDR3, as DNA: TGTGCCACCGGGAGGGCAGGGACGAACACCATATATTTT.